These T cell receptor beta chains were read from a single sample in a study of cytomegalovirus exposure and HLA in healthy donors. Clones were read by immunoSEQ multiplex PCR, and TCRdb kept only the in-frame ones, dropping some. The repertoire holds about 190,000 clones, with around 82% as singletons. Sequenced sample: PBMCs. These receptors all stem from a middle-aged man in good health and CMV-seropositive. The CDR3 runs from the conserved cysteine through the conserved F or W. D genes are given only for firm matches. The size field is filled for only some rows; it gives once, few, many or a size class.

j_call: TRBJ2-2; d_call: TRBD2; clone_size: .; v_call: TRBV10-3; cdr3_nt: TGTGCCACCTCTCCGAGCGGGAGGGCATACGCCGGGGAGCTGTTTTTT; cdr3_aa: CATSPSGRAYAGELFF
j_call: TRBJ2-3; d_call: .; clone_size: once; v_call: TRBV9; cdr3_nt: TGTGCCAGCAGCGTAGGTTTAGCGGCGAGCACAGATACGCAGTATTTT; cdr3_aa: CASSVGLAASTDTQYF
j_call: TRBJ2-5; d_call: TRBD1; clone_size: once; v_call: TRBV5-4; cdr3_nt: TGTGCCAGCAGCCCGGGACAGGGGAGACAAGAGACCCAGTACTTC; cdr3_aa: CASSPGQGRQETQYF
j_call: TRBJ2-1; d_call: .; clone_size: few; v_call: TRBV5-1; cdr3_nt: TGCGCCAGCAGCTTAGAGGGTGAGCAGTTCTTC; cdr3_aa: CASSLEGEQFF
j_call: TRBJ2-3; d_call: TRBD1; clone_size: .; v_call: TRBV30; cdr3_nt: TGTGCCTGGAGTGCGGGACAGGGGCCAGATACGCAGTATTTT; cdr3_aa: CAWSAGQGPDTQYF
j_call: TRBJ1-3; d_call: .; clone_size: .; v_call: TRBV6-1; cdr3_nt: TGTGCCAGCAGTGAAATAATCTGGTTAGGGGCCGGAAACACCATATATTTT; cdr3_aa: CASSEIIWLGAGNTIYF
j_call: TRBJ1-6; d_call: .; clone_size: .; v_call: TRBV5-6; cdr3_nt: TGTGCCAGCAGCTTGGGGGGGGGACAAAGAGGAAATTCACCCCTCCACTTT; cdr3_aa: CASSLGGGQRGNSPLHF
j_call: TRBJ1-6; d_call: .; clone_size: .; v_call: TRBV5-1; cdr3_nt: TGCGCCAGCAGCTTCGACAGGCCGGGCTCACCCCTCCACTTT; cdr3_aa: CASSFDRPGSPLHF
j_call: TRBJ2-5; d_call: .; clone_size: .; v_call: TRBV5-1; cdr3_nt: TGCGCCAGCAGCTTCACGGGTGGAGAGACCCAGTACTTC; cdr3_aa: CASSFTGGETQYF
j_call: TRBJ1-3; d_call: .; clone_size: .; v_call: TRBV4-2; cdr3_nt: TGTGCCAGCAGCCAAGAACCGTTAGGAGGGCTCTCTGGAAACACCATATATTTT; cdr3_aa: CASSQEPLGGLSGNTIYF
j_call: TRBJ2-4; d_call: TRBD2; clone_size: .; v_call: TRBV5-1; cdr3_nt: TGCGCCAGCAGCTTCCCTGGGGGGGATAACAGTCAGTACTTC; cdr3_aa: CASSFPGGDNSQYF
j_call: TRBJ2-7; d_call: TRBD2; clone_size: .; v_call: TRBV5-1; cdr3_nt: TGCGCCAGCAACGGACTAGCGGGAGTCGAGCAGTACTTC; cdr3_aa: CASNGLAGVEQYF
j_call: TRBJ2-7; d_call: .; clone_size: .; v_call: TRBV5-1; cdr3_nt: TGCGCCAGCAGAAAGGACTTGCGGATCTACGAGCAGTACTTC; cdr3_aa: CASRKDLRIYEQYF
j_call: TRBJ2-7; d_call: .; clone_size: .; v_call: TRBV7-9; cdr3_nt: TGTGCCAGCAGCTTGAACTACAAATACGAGCAGTACTTC; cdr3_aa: CASSLNYKYEQYF
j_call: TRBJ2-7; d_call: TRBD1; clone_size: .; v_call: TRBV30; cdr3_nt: TGTGCCTGGAGGCAGGGGGCGGCCGAGCAGTACTTC; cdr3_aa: CAWRQGAAEQYF
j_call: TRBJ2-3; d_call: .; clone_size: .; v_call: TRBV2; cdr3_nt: TGTGCCAGCAGTGGCAACCAGGGAATTAGCACAGATACGCAGTATTTT; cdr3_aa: CASSGNQGISTDTQYF
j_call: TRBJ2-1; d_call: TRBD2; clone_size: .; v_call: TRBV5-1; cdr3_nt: TGCGCCAGCAGCTTAGGCACTAGCGGATACAATGAGCAGTTCTTC; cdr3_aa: CASSLGTSGYNEQFF
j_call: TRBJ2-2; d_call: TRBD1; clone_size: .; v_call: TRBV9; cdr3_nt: TGTGCCAGCAGCGTAGTAAGTGGGGGACAGCTGAACACCGGGGAGCTGTTTTTT; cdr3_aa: CASSVVSGGQLNTGELFF
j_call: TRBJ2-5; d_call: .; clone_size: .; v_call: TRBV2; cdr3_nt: TGTGCCAGCAGCTCACCTATCACAGGGGAGACCCAGTACTTC; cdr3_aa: CASSSPITGETQYF
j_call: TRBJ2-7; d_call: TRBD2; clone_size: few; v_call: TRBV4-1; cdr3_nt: TGCGCCAGCAGCCAAGGACTAGCGGGAATCTACGAGCAGTACTTC; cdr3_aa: CASSQGLAGIYEQYF
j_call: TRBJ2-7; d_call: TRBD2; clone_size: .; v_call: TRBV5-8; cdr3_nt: TGTGCCAGCAGCTTGGGGCTAGCGGGAGGGCCGACGGAATACGAGCAGTACTTC; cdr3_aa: CASSLGLAGGPTEYEQYF
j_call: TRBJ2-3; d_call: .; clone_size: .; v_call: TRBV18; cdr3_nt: TGTGCCAGCTCACCGGGGGCAATAGATACGCAGTATTTT; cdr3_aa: CASSPGAIDTQYF
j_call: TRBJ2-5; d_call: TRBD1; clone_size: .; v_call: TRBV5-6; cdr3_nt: TGTGCCAGCACAAGGACAGGAGAAGAGACCCAGTACTTC; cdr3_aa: CASTRTGEETQYF
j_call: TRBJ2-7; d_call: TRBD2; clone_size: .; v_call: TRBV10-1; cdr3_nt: TGCGCCAGCAGCGGAAATCGACCGACGGCGGGAGTACACGAGCAGTACTTC; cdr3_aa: CASSGNRPTAGVHEQYF
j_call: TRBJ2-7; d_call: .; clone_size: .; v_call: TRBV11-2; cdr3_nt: TGTGCCAGCAGCTTTCTCGGGAGTTCCTACGAGCAGTACTTC; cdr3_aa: CASSFLGSSYEQYF